This T cell receptor beta chain originates from a study of blood T cell repertoires in COVID-19. Study overall: In each case, the material was cDNA or gDNA derived from T cells, B-cell-depleted T cells, or PBMCs.

Germline CDR1 reads MNHEY; CDR2 reads SMNVEV (reference sequence). V lost 3 bases, J lost 0 bases, and 9 bases stayed unmatched. The CDR3 is 17 amino acids. Using immunoSEQ multiplex PCR, the repertoire was profiled, and TCRdb retains in-frame clones only, with some absent. Of fewer than 250,000 clones in the sample, roughly 90% were seen once. The sequence was collected from a woman in her thirties or forties who had recovered from COVID-19. The sequencing input was peripheral blood. This chain uses TRBV27 with TRBJ2-7, with 9 bases matching TRBD2. CDR3 residues: CASSFLGGSGSSYEQYF. CDR3 bases: TGTGCCAGCAGTTTCCTCGGGGGTAGCGGGAGCTCCTACGAGCAGTACTTC.